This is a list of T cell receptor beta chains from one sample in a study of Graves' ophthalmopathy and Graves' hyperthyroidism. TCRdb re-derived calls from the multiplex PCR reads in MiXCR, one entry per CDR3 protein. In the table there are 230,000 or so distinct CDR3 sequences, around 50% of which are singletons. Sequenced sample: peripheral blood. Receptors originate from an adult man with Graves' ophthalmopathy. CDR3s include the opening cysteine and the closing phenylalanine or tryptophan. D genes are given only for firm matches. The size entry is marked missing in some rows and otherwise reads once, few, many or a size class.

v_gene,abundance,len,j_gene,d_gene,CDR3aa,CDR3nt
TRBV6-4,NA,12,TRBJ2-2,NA,CASSEKERELFF,TGTGCCAGCAGTGAAAAAGAGAGGGAGCTGTTTTTT
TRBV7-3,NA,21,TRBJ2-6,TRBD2,CASGWDSKLAGGPSGANVLTF,TGTGCCAGCGGGTGGGACAGCAAATTAGCGGGAGGGCCCTCTGGGGCCAACGTCCTGACTTTC
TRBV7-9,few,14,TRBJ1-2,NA,CASSRGVENYGYTF,TGTGCCAGCAGCAGAGGGGTGGAGAACTATGGCTACACCTTC
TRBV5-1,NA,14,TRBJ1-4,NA,CASSGGALGEKLFF,TGCGCCAGCAGCGGCGGGGCCTTAGGAGAAAAACTGTTTTTT
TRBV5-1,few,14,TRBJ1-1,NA,CASSLWGGDTEAFF,TGCGCCAGCAGCTTGTGGGGAGGGGACACTGAAGCTTTCTTT
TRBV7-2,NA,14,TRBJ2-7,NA,CASSLVYLSPEQYF,TGTGCCAGCAGCTTGGTTTATCTGTCTCCCGAGCAGTACTTC
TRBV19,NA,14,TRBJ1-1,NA,CATLRGGAGTEAFF,TGTGCCACCCTAAGGGGGGGCGCGGGCACTGAAGCTTTCTTT
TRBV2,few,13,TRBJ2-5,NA,CASSAQGQETQYF,TGTGCCAGCAGTGCCCAGGGCCAAGAGACCCAGTACTTC
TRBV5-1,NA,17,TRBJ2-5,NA,CASSLVRETAYQETQYF,TGCGCCAGCAGCTTGGTGCGGGAAACAGCGTACCAAGAGACCCAGTACTTC
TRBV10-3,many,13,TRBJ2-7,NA,CAISEKVNYEQYF,TGTGCCATCAGTGAGAAAGTGAACTACGAGCAGTACTTC
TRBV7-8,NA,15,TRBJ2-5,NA,CASSLAPGSRETQYF,TGTGCCAGCAGCTTAGCTCCGGGATCTCGAGAGACCCAGTACTTC
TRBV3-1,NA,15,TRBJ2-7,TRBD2,CASNKGPGLASVLYF,TGTGCCAGCAACAAGGGACCGGGACTAGCTAGTGTTTTGTACTTC
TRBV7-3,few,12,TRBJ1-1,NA,CASSPCRTEAFF,TGTGCCAGCAGCCCCTGCAGGACTGAAGCTTTCTTT
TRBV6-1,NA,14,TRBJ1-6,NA,CASRSPGRNSPLHF,TGTGCCAGCAGAAGTCCAGGGAGGAATTCACCCCTCCACTTT
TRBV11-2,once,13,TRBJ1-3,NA,CASSSNNGNTIYF,TGTGCCAGCAGCTCCAACAACGGAAACACCATATATTTT
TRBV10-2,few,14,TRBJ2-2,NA,CASTGIANTGELFF,TGCGCCAGTACAGGAATCGCGAACACCGGGGAGCTGTTTTTT
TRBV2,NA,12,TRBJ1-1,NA,CASRRLSTEAFF,TGTGCCAGCAGGCGCCTCTCCACTGAAGCTTTCTTT
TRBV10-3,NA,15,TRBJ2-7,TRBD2,CAISLGTSGTYEQYF,TGTGCCATCAGTTTAGGGACTAGCGGGACCTACGAGCAGTACTTC
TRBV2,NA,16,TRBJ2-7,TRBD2,CASSRASGSKVYEQYF,TGTGCCAGCAGTAGGGCTAGCGGGAGTAAGGTATACGAGCAGTACTTC
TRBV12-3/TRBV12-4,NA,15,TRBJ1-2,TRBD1,CASSLGTGGRYGYTF,TGTGCCAGCAGCCTGGGGACAGGGGGCCGGTATGGCTACACCTTC
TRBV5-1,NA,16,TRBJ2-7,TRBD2,CASTKRASGAPYEQYF,TGCGCCAGCACGAAGAGGGCTAGCGGGGCTCCCTACGAGCAGTACTTC
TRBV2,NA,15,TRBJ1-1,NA,CASSDSYGVNTEAFF,TGTGCCAGCAGTGACAGTTACGGAGTGAACACTGAAGCTTTCTTT
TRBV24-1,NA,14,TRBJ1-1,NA,CATSGAGLNTEAFF,TGTGCCACCAGTGGGGCAGGGCTGAACACTGAAGCTTTCTTT
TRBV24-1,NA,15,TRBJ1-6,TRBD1,CASSYRAGGNSPLHF,TGTGCCAGCAGTTACCGGGCAGGGGGGAATTCACCCCTCCACTTT
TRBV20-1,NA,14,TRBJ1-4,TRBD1,CSARHRTGNEKLFF,TGCAGTGCTAGACATCGGACAGGGAATGAAAAACTGTTTTTT
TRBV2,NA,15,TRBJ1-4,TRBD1,CASSGGQGFNEKLFF,TGTGCCAGCAGCGGGGGACAGGGATTTAATGAAAAACTGTTTTTT
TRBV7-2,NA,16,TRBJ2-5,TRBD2,CASSQGTSVPRETQYF,TGTGCCAGCAGCCAAGGGACTAGCGTCCCTAGGGAGACCCAGTACTTC
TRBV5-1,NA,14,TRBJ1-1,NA,CASSLDGAAQRVGF,TGCGCCAGCAGCTTGGATGGGGCAGCCCAAAGGGTGGGCTTT
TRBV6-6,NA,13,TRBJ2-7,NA,CASSSNRDGEQYF,TGTGCCAGCAGTTCCAACAGGGATGGGGAGCAGTACTTC
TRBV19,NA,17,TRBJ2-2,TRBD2,CASSLPGLGVSTGELFF,TGTGCCAGTAGCCTTCCGGGACTAGGGGTGTCCACCGGGGAGCTGTTTTTT
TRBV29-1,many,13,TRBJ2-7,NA,CSVGAATSYEQYF,TGCAGCGTTGGGGCAGCCACCTCCTACGAGCAGTACTTC
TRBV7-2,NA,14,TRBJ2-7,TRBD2,CASSTGTSGGAQYF,TGTGCCAGCAGCACGGGGACTAGCGGGGGGGCGCAGTACTTC